The 5 T cell receptor beta chains given below trace back to one sample, sequenced in a study of cytomegalovirus exposure and HLA in healthy donors. With 60 Vbeta and 13 Jbeta primers, the PCR was carried out. Profiling relied on immunoSEQ multiplex PCR, and the TCRdb table lists in-frame clones only, not all of them. In the table there are a few hundred thousand clones, about 75% of which are singletons. Sequenced: PBMCs. Source of these receptors: a female donor in good health and CMV-seronegative.

This chain uses TRBV30 with TRBJ1-4, with D uncertain. V lost 4 bases and J lost 2, with 17 bases in between. The CDR3 loop spans 16 amino acids. Germline CDR1 is GTSNPN and CDR2 is SVGIG (reference sequence). CDR3 coding DNA: TGTGCCTGGAATCCGATCTTGGCGGAGACTAATGAAAAACTGTTTTTT. Residues: CAWNPILAETNEKLFF.

This rearrangement joins TRBV7-6 to TRBJ2-1, with unresolved D. The germline V gene has CDR1 SGHVS and CDR2 FNYEAQ. Between the trimmed V and J ends, which lost 5 bases and 0 bases, there was a span of 8 bases. The CDR3 totals 14 residues. CDR3: CASSPPLSYNEQFF. The CDR3 DNA follows: TGTGCCAGCAGCCCTCCCCTCTCCTACAATGAGCAGTTCTTC.

This chain links TRBV7-9 with TRBJ2-3; 7 nucleotides align to TRBD1. CDR3 length: 18 amino acids. Germline CDR1 reads SEHNR; CDR2 reads FQNEAQ (reference sequence). Losses at the gene ends were 5 bases for V and 2 bases for J; bases not matched to a gene: 16. CDR3 residues: CASSPRGQSRANTDTQYF. The CDR3 nucleotides read TGTGCCAGCAGCCCAAGGGGGCAATCGAGGGCCAACACAGATACGCAGTATTTT.

The CDR3 spells CASSIGGAPGIQFGNEQFF. In nucleotides, the CDR3 is TGTGCCAGTAGTATTGGAGGGGCCCCTGGGATCCAATTCGGCAATGAGCAGTTCTTC. The chain joins TRBV19 to TRBJ2-1; D is possibly TRBD2 (6 bases). This CDR3 region has 19 residues. The V gene lost 3 bases and the J gene lost 6 bases, with 27 bases spanning the gap. CDR1 LNHDA and CDR2 SQIVND come from the germline V gene (reference sequence).

The V call is TRBV11-3, the J call TRBJ2-2; 7 nucleotides align to TRBD2. This CDR3 comprises 15 residues. Per the germline V gene, CDR1 is SGHNT and CDR2 is YENEEA. Germline trimming cut 4 bases from V and 6 bases from J; bases unmatched to any gene: 8. The CDR3 nucleotides are TGTGCCAGCAGCTCACCAGGACTAGGCGCCGGGGAGCTGTTTTTT. Its protein product is CASSSPGLGAGELFF.